This T cell receptor (beta chain) emerged from a study of metastatic and nonmetastatic thyroid tumors. The CDR3 is made up of 14 amino acids. The V gene end was trimmed by 0 bases and the J gene end by 4 bases; junction bases not matched to a gene: 3. CDR1 and CDR2 from the germline V gene are SGHRS and YFSETQ. TCRdb re-called the PCR reads with MiXCR. Of around 46,000 clones listed, roughly a fifth are singletons. All patients were untreated before thyroid surgery. This rearrangement joins TRBV5-1 to TRBJ1-1, with 7 bases that match TRBD1. This receptor was taken from a male donor with papillary thyroid cancer or a benign thyroid nodule (not recorded which). Some clones in this sample may be carry-over from other donors' samples. The sequenced material came from blood. CDR3 sequence reads: CASSLAGTATEAFF. CDR3 nucleotide sequence: TGCGCCAGCAGCTTGGCCGGGACAGCCACTGAAGCTTTCTTT. Drawing the rest from reference TRBV5-1 and TRBJ1-1, the complete variable domain is KAGVTQTPRYLIKTRGQQVTLSCSPISGHRSVSWYQQTPGQGLQFLFEYFSETQRNKGNFPGRFSGRQFSNSRSEMNVSTLELGDSALYLCASSLAGTATEAFFGQGTRLTVV.